Listed below are T cell receptor beta chains from one sample, sequenced in a study of Ad26.COV2.S vaccination and SARS-CoV-2 variants. Repertoires were generated with immunoSEQ multiplex PCR, while TCRdb's copy carries only in-frame clones and drops some. The sample records roughly 700,000 clones, about 90% being singletons. Sample: peripheral blood, taken in a trial of Ad26.COV2.S vaccine versus placebo. These receptors were taken from a person between 18 and 60 years old who received the Ad26.COV2.S COVID-19 vaccine or a placebo. Each CDR3 is given with its conserved first and last residue. A D gene is named only where the DNA matches it firmly. Where a row states a size, it is once, few, many or the class of an expanded clone; other rows omit it.

>TRBJ2-5|few|TRBD2|TRBV19
TGTGCCAGTAGTATAGGACTAGCGGGAACGACAAAGACCCAGTACTTC
CASSIGLAGTTKTQYF
>TRBJ2-1|-|-|TRBV5-1
TGCGCCAGCAGCCTACCGGGACCGAGCTACAATGAGCAGTTCTTC
CASSLPGPSYNEQFF
>TRBJ2-7|-|-|TRBV30
TGTGCCTGGAGTGAGGGCAGGGACTACGAGCAGTACTTC
CAWSEGRDYEQYF
>TRBJ1-5|-|TRBD1|TRBV29-1
TGCAGCGTCGGACAGGGAGATAGACCCCAGCATTTT
CSVGQGDRPQHF
>TRBJ1-5|-|-|TRBV19
TGTGCCAGTAGTACCTTCGACGGTCAGCCCCAGCATTTT
CASSTFDGQPQHF
>TRBJ1-5|-|-|TRBV12-3/TRBV12-4
TGTGCCAGCAGCCTCAATAATCAGCCCCAGCATTTT
CASSLNNQPQHF
>TRBJ2-7|-|-|TRBV6-6
TGTGCCAGCAGTCCCGACGCCGGGACACTGGCCTACGAGCAGTACTTC
CASSPDAGTLAYEQYF
>TRBJ2-1|-|TRBD2|TRBV2
TGTGCCAGCAGCGACCGACTAGCGGGAGCCAATGAGCAGTTCTTC
CASSDRLAGANEQFF
>TRBJ2-2|once|-|TRBV30
TGTGCCTGGAGCACACTAGACACCGGGGAGCTGTTTTTT
CAWSTLDTGELFF
>TRBJ1-5|-|-|TRBV30
TGTGCCTGGGCCCCGGGTGGGGATCAGCCCCAGCATTTT
CAWAPGGDQPQHF
>TRBJ2-7|-|-|TRBV12-5
TGTGCTAGTGGGGCCCCCTACGAGCAGTACTTC
CASGAPYEQYF
>TRBJ2-2|-|-|TRBV24-1
TGTGCCACCAGTGAGGCGGTAGTTAACACCGGGGAGCTGTTTTTT
CATSEAVVNTGELFF
>TRBJ2-7|-|TRBD1|TRBV19
TGTGCCAGTAGTATAACCCCGGGACAGACCTACGAGCAGTACTTC
CASSITPGQTYEQYF
>TRBJ2-3|-|-|TRBV27
TGTGCCAGCAGTTTATCCGGTGAGGGTACGCAGTATTTT
CASSLSGEGTQYF
>TRBJ2-1|-|TRBD2|TRBV20-1
TGCAGTGCTAGTTTTAGCGGGAGGTTTACCTACAATGAGCAGTTCTTC
CSASFSGRFTYNEQFF
>TRBJ1-1|-|-|TRBV11-2
TGTGCCAGCAGCTCACGGACAGCTGAAGCTTTCTTT
CASSSRTAEAFF
>TRBJ1-2|-|-|TRBV3-1/TRBV3-2
TGTGCCAGCAGCCAAGTATTTATGGTGGGGGTAAATCCTAACTATGGCTACACCTTC
CASSQVFMVGVNPNYGYTF
>TRBJ1-4|-|-|TRBV5-1
TGCGCCAGCAGCTTGGCAGGAGGTACGGAAAAACTGTTTTTT
CASSLAGGTEKLFF